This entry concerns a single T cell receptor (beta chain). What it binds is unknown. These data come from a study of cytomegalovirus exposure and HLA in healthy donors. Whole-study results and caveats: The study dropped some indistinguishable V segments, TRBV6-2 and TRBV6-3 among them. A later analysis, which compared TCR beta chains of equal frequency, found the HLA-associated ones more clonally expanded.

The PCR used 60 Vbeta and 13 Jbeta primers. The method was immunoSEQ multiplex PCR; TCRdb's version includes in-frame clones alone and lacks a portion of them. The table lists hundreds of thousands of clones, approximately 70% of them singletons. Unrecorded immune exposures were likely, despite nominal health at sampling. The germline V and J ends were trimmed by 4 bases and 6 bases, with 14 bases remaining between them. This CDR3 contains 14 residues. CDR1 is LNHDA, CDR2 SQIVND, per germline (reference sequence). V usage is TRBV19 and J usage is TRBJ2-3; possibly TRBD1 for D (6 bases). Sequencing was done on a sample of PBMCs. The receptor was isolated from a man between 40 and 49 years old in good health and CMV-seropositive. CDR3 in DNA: TGTGCCAGTAGTAGTCGAGGTAGGGGGGATACGCAGTATTTT. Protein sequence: CASSSRGRGDTQYF. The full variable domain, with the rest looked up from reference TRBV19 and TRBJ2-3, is DGGITQSPKYLFRKEGQNVTLSCEQNLNHDAMYWYRQDPGQGLRLIYYSQIVNDFQKGDIAEGYSVSREKKESFPLTVTSAQKNPTAFYLCASSSRGRGDTQYFGPGTRLTVL.